Sequencing of this T cell receptor (beta chain) was carried out in a study of human T cells and chemical hapten exposure. Study-level results: No change in TCRs above 1 in 1000 frequency was produced by DPC sensitization.

Documented time point: patch test 2, 6 weeks after DPC sensitization. The treatment was: therapeutic diphenylcyclopropenone sensitization with weekly scalp DPC. This clonotype was found a few times. Its antigen is undetermined. Germline CDR1 reads MDHEN; CDR2 reads SYDVKM. The V end lost 7 bases, the J end lost 4 bases, and 20 bases lay between the germline ends. The CDR3 is made up of 17 amino acids. Source study methods: With a range of about 23,224 to 750,000, the median per sample was about 87,000 TCRs. TCRdb analysed the RACE reads with MiXCR anew, one entry per CDR3 protein. The V and J calls follow TCRdb's processing rather than the paper's. The repertoire includes about 89,000 distinct CDR3 sequences, about 11% of them detected once, and less than 2.5% sits in the top ten.

Specimen: whole blood, collected in connection with sensitization to the hapten diphenylcyclopropenone (DPC). The clonotype comes from a man aged 35 to 55 with alopecia areata. Some clones in this sample may be carry-over from other donors' samples. This chain joins TRBV28 and TRBJ1-6; D perhaps matches TRBD1 (6 bases). The CDR3 nucleotides read TGTGCCAGCAAAACAGGGCAAACAGGGCCATATAATTCACCCCTCCACTTT. Its translation: CASKTGQTGPYNSPLHF.